This TCR beta chain was documented in a study of cytomegalovirus exposure and HLA in healthy donors. Notes on the study in general: Some public TCRs appeared in many individuals, while most sequences were rare.

On this clone: The antigen remains unidentified.

V shed 4 bases, J shed 5 bases, and the junction held 13 bases outside the gene matches. Germline V gene data show CDR1 as KGHSH and CDR2 as LQKENI. The CDR3 is 16 amino acids. Researchers ran the PCR with 60 Vbeta and 13 Jbeta primers. The repertoire was sequenced with immunoSEQ multiplex PCR; TCRdb's copy has only in-frame clones and lacks some. The profile shows approximately 170,000 clones, 60% to 80% of them singletons. The TCR comes from a woman in her thirties in good health and CMV-seropositive. What was sequenced was PBMCs. The chain couples TRBV18 to TRBJ2-5; TRBD1 matches 7 bases. The CDR3 here is CASSQAGQVLKETQYF. The CDR3 DNA follows: TGTGCCAGCTCACAAGCCGGACAGGTCCTGAAGGAGACCCAGTACTTC.